This TCR beta chain was identified in a study of cytotoxic CD8 clonotypes in ibrutinib-treated CLL. The V gene lost 4 bases and the J gene lost 3 bases, with 6 bases spanning the gap. The CDR3 totals 12 residues. From germline, CDR1 is LNHDA and CDR2 SQIVND (reference sequence). Some clones are missing from TCRdb's copy, which holds only in-frame ones; the method was immunoSEQ multiplex PCR. The sample has under 150,000 clones, 80% seen once. The sample consisted of PBMCs, taken after 36 months of ibrutinib treatment. The rearrangement links TRBV19 to TRBJ2-5; D might be TRBD1 (5 bases). The receptor was derived from a human donor with chronic lymphocytic leukemia. The CDR3, as DNA: TGTGCCAGTAGTAGCAGGGAAGAGACCCAGTACTTC. This codes for CASSSREETQYF.